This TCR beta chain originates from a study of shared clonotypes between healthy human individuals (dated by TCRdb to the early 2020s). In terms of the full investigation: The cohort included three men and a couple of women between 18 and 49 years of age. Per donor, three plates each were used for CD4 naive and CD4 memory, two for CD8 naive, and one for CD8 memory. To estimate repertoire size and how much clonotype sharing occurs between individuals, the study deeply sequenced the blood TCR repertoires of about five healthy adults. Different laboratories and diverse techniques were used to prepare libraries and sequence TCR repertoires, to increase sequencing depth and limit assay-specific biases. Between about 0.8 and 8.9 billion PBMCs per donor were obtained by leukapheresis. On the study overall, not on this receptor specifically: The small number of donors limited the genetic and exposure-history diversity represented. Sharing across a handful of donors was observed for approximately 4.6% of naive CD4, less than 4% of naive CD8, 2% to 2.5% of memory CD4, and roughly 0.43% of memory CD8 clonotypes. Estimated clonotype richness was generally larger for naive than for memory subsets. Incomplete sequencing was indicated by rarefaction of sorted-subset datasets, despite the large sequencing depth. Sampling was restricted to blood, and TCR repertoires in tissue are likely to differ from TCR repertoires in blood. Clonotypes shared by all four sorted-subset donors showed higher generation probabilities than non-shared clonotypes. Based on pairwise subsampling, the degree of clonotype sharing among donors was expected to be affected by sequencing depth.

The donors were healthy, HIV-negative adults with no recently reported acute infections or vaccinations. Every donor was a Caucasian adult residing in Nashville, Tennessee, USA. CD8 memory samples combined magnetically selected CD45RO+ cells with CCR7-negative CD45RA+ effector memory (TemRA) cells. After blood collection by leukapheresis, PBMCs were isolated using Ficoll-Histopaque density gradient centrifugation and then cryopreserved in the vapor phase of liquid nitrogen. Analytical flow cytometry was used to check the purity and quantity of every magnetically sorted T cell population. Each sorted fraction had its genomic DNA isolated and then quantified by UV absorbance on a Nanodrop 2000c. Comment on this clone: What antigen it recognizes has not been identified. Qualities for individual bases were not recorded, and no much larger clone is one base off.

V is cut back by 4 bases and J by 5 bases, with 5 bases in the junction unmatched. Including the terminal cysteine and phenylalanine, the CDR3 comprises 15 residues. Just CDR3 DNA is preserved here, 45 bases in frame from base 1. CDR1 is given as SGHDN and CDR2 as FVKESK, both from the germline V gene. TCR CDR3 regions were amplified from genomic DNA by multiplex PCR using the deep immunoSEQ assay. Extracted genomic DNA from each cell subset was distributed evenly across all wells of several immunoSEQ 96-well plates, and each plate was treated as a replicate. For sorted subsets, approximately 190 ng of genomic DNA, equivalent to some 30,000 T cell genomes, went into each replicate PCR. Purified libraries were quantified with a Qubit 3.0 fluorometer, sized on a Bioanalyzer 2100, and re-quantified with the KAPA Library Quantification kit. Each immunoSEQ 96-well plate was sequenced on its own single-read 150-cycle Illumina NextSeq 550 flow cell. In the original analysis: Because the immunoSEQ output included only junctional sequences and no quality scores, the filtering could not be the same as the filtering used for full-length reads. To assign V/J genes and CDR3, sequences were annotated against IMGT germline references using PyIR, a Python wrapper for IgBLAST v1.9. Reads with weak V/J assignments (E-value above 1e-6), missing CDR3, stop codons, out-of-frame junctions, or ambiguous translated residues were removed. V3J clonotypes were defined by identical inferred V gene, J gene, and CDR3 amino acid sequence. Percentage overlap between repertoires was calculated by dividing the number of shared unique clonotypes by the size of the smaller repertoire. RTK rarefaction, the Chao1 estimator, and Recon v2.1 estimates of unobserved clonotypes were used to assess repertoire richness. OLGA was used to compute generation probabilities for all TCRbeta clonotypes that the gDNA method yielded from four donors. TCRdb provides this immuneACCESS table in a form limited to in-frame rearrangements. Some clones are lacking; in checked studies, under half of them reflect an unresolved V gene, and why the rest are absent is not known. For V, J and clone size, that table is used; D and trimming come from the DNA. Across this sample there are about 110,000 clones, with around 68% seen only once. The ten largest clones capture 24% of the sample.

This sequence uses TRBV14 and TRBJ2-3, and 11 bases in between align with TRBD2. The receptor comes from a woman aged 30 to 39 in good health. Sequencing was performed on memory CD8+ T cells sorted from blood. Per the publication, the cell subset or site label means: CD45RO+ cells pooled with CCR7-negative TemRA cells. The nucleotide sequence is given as TGTGCCAGCAGCCCACTAGCGGGAGTGGAAGATACGCAGTATTTT. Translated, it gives CASSPLAGVEDTQYF.